These 20 T cell receptor beta chains were all obtained from the same sample, sequenced in a study of blood T cell repertoires in COVID-19. Clones were read by immunoSEQ multiplex PCR, and TCRdb kept only the in-frame ones, dropping some. The sample includes approximately 280,000 clones, 85% seen only once; the top ten take roughly 2.5%. Input material: PBMCs or T cells enriched from blood (not recorded which). The receptors derive from a woman aged 45-65 years who had recovered from COVID-19.

The CDR3 loop reads CASSDIDGGPYEQYF. The CDR3, as DNA: TGTGCCAGCAGTGATATAGATGGGGGCCCCTACGAGCAGTACTTC. This chain joins TRBV9 and TRBJ2-7, with D possibly TRBD1 on 6 matching bases. The CDR3 has 15 residues. CDR1 is SGDLS, CDR2 YYNGEE, per germline. Trimming removed 5 bases at V and 2 bases at J, with 17 bases between. The full variable domain, with the rest looked up from reference TRBV9 and TRBJ2-7, is DSGVTQTPKHLITATGQRVTLRCSPRSGDLSVYWYQQSLDQGLQFLIQYYNGEERAKGNILERFSAQQFPDLHSELNLSSLELGDSALYFCASSDIDGGPYEQYFGPGTRLTVT.

The chain has TRBV3-1 (or the pseudogene TRBV3-2) and TRBJ2-1, with 9 bases identical to TRBD2. Losses at the gene ends were 2 bases for V and 3 bases for J; bases not matched to a gene: 14. CDR3 length: 19 amino acids. The germline V gene encodes CDR1 LGHDT and CDR2 YNNKEL (reference sequence). This CDR3 is CASSQRAGFGLAFYNEQFF. CDR3 in DNA: TGTGCCAGCAGCCAAAGGGCGGGGTTTGGACTAGCGTTCTACAATGAGCAGTTCTTC.

The V call is TRBV7-9, the J call TRBJ1-1; 7 bases map to TRBD1. V trimming: 0 bases; J trimming: 5 bases; junction bases outside the gene matches: 9. The CDR3 loop spans 16 amino acids. CDR1 and CDR2 (germline): SEHNR, FQNEAQ (reference sequence). The CDR3: CASSLAGRQGRTEAFF. In nucleotides, the CDR3 is TGTGCCAGCAGCTTAGCAGGCCGACAGGGACGGACTGAAGCTTTCTTT.

V is TRBV7-2 and J is TRBJ1-1, with TRBD1 as a possible D gene (6 bases). This CDR3 is 16 amino acids long. Looked up from germline, CDR1 is SGHTA and CDR2 is FQGNSA. The ends were cut back, 2 bases at V and 4 bases at J, with 17 bases in the middle. CDR3 protein: CASSLNRDRSGTEAFF. CDR3 bases: TGTGCCAGCAGCTTAAACAGGGATAGATCGGGCACTGAAGCTTTCTTT.

The chain joins TRBV27 to TRBJ2-1; 7 nucleotides match TRBD1. Germline V gene data show CDR1 as MNHEY and CDR2 as SMNVEV (reference sequence). Trimming cost V 5 bases and J 6 bases; bases outside gene matches: 10. The CDR3 runs to 15 residues. This chain's CDR3 is CASSSSGQVSNEQFF. The CDR3, as DNA: TGTGCCAGCAGTAGCTCCGGACAGGTGAGCAATGAGCAGTTCTTC.

The chain couples TRBV29-1 to TRBJ1-4; D unclear. Trimming took 6 bases from V and 0 from J, leaving 8 bases between them. The germline CDR1 and CDR2 sequences are SQVTM and ANQGSEA. This CDR3 spans 13 amino acids. The chain's CDR3 is CSVLEATNEKLFF. CDR3 sequence (DNA): TGCAGCGTCTTAGAGGCAACTAATGAAAAACTGTTTTTT.

The chain couples TRBV6-5 to TRBJ1-4; 10 nucleotides agree with TRBD1. Germline CDR1 MNHEY, CDR2 SVGAGI. The CDR3 has 15 amino acids. Trimming took 9 bases from V and 0 from J; bases not matched to a gene: 4. CDR3 sequence reads: CASRDRGATNEKLFF. In DNA, the CDR3 is TGTGCCAGTAGGGACAGGGGCGCAACTAATGAAAAACTGTTTTTT.

The chain combines TRBV30 with TRBJ1-5, with a possible D match to TRBD1 (6 bases). V was trimmed by 0 bases and J by 7 bases, leaving 13 bases between them. The CDR3 is 14 residues long. Germline values: CDR1 GTSNPN, CDR2 SVGIG (reference sequence). Here the CDR3 reads CAWSVGLQGQPQHF. CDR3 in DNA: TGTGCCTGGAGTGTCGGATTACAGGGACAGCCCCAGCATTTT.

In this sample, this clone turned up once. V gene TRBV3-1 (or the pseudogene TRBV3-2) combines with J gene TRBJ2-3, with 11 bases lining up with TRBD2. The CDR3 is 16 residues long. The ends lost 4 bases at V and 1 base at J; junction bases unmatched: 4. The germline CDR1 and CDR2 sequences are LGHDT and YNNKEL (reference sequence). The CDR3 region is CASSPGTSGGTDTQYF. DNA for the CDR3: TGTGCCAGCAGCCCAGGGACTAGCGGAGGCACAGATACGCAGTATTTT.

The chain joins TRBV5-8 to TRBJ2-5, with 14 nucleotides matching TRBD2. The CDR3 consists of 18 residues. CDR1 and CDR2 from the germline V gene are SGHTS and YDEGEE. J was trimmed by 0 bases and V by 0 bases; bases with no gene match: 4. CDR3 DNA sequence: TGTGCCAGCAGCTTGGGTGGGACTAGCGGGGGACACCAAGAGACCCAGTACTTC. It yields the protein CASSLGGTSGGHQETQYF.

The rearrangement uses TRBV15 and TRBJ1-2, with D unclear. CDR1 and CDR2 from the germline V gene are LNHNV and YYDKDF (reference sequence). Trimming pared 1 base from V and 2 bases from J, leaving 8 bases between. This CDR3 has 14 residues. In DNA form, the CDR3 reads TGTGCCACCAGCAGAGTCCAGGCGAACTATGGCTACACCTTC. Its protein product is CATSRVQANYGYTF.

CDR3 protein: CASSLNADYTEAFF. For the CDR3, the DNA is TGTGCCAGCAGCTTGAACGCGGATTACACTGAAGCTTTCTTT. The J gene is TRBJ1-1, the V gene TRBV7-8; D unclear. The CDR3 runs to 14 residues. Germline V gene data show CDR1 as SGHVS and CDR2 as FQNEAQ. Trimming removed 3 bases at V and 3 bases at J, with 11 bases between.

The V call is TRBV6-5, the J call TRBJ1-2, with TRBD1 matching over 7 bases. Germline V CDR1 and CDR2: MNHEY, SVGAGI. The length of the CDR3 is 13 residues. V gave up 6 bases and J gave up 7 bases; unmatched junction bases: 8. The CDR3 coding sequence is TGTGCCAGCAGCATGACAGGGAGCGGTGGCTACACCTTC. The encoded protein is CASSMTGSGGYTF.

This chain links TRBV30 with TRBJ2-3; a possible D gene is TRBD1 (5 bases). The V end lost 3 bases, the J end lost 2 bases, and 15 bases lay between the germline ends. This CDR3 spans 15 amino acids. Germline CDR1 GTSNPN, CDR2 SVGIG (reference sequence). The CDR3 region has the DNA TGTGCCTGGAGCGAGATGCAGGGCGCCACAGATACGCAGTATTTT. It yields the protein CAWSEMQGATDTQYF.

J is TRBJ1-5 and V is TRBV2, with D tentatively TRBD1 (6 bases). Germline assignment: CDR1 SNHLY and CDR2 FYNNEI. The CDR3 has 15 amino acids. The V end lost 0 bases, the J end lost 7 bases, and 13 bases lay between the germline ends. CDR3 sequence reads: CASSEARGAGQPQHF. The CDR3 nucleotides are TGTGCCAGCAGTGAAGCTCGGGGGGCAGGGCAGCCCCAGCATTTT.

This chain links TRBV7-7 with TRBJ2-1; D is possibly TRBD1 (6 bases). The V gene lost 1 base and the J gene lost 5 bases, with 12 bases spanning the gap. This CDR3 region has 15 residues. Germline V gene sequence: CDR1 SSHAT, CDR2 FNYEAQ (reference sequence). The CDR3 is CASSLGVRQDNEQFF. The CDR3, as DNA: TGTGCCAGCAGCTTAGGGGTCCGACAGGACAATGAGCAGTTCTTC.

V gene TRBV30 combines with J gene TRBJ2-7; D is possibly TRBD1 (6 bases). The germline V gene has CDR1 GTSNPN and CDR2 SVGIG (reference sequence). Between the trimmed V and J ends, which lost 2 bases and 2 bases, there was a span of 13 bases. The CDR3 totals 14 residues. In DNA, the CDR3 is TGTGCCTGGAGTATCCAGGGGATCCCCTACGAGCAGTACTTC. Translating gives CAWSIQGIPYEQYF.

The rearrangement uses TRBV9 and TRBJ2-7; perhaps TRBD1 as D (6 bases). The CDR3 runs to 15 residues. Germline CDR1 reads SGDLS; CDR2 reads YYNGEE. V lost 4 bases to trimming and J lost 3 bases, with 17 bases between them. The CDR3 region is CASSPGQGLYYEQYF. The CDR3 DNA reads TGTGCCAGCAGCCCGGGACAAGGCCTTTACTACGAGCAGTACTTC.

The rearrangement joins TRBV7-8 to TRBJ2-3; 8 positions match TRBD2. J lost 8 bases, V lost 5 bases, and 6 bases had no gene match. Germline-derived CDR1 and CDR2 are SGHVS and FQNEAQ. This CDR3 has 13 residues. The CDR3 nucleotides are TGTGCCAGCAGCACCGGACTAGCCAGTACGCAGTATTTT. Translated, it gives CASSTGLASTQYF.

This clone appeared a few times. The rearrangement links TRBV27 to TRBJ1-5; 7 positions match TRBD1. Germline V lookup: CDR1 MNHEY, CDR2 SMNVEV (reference sequence). This CDR3 is built from 13 residues. The trim removed 10 bases at V and 5 bases at J, leaving 8 bases unmatched. The CDR3, as DNA: TGTGCCATTTCGACAGGGTTCGATCAGCCCCAGCATTTT. This codes for CAISTGFDQPQHF.